Below, 18 T cell receptor beta chains from the same sample are listed, as sequenced in a study of cytomegalovirus exposure and HLA in healthy donors. The study ran its PCR with 60 Vbeta and 13 Jbeta primers. Method: immunoSEQ multiplex PCR; TCRdb's copy keeps in-frame clones and lacks some. This sample has 90,000 to 110,000 clones, with just under 80% found just once. Sequencing was performed on PBMCs. The receptors come from a male donor in good health and CMV-seronegative.

The gene calls are TRBV5-8 and TRBJ2-5, with D tentatively TRBD1 (5 bases). Trimming shortened V by 1 base and J by 4 bases, and 5 bases separated the two germline ends. CDR3 size: 12 residues. Germline-derived CDR1 and CDR2 are SGHTS and YDEGEE. CDR3 sequence: CASSLRGETQYF. CDR3 bases: TGTGCCAGCAGCTTGAGGGGAGAGACCCAGTACTTC.

This chain joins TRBV19 and TRBJ2-2; 8 nucleotides align to TRBD1. V gave up 8 bases and J gave up 2 bases; unmatched junction bases: 13. CDR3 length equals 17 residues. In germline, CDR1 is LNHDA, CDR2 SQIVND (reference sequence). DNA of the CDR3: TGTGCCAGTGCCCCAAGGACAGGGAGCGTTAACACCGGGGAGCTGTTTTTT. Translation gives CASAPRTGSVNTGELFF.

About this clone itself: This CDR3 is also generated by other DNA sequences in the sample. J is TRBJ1-5 and V is TRBV7-2, with TRBD1 as a possible D gene (6 bases). V dropped 3 bases and J dropped 1 base, with 10 bases sitting between them. The length of the CDR3 is 15 residues. Germline V gene data show CDR1 as SGHTA and CDR2 as FQGNSA. This chain's CDR3 is CASSLGGGSNQPQHF. DNA of the CDR3: TGTGCCAGCAGCTTGGGAGGGGGAAGCAATCAGCCCCAGCATTTT.

This chain joins TRBV10-3 and TRBJ2-7; 7 nucleotides line up with TRBD2. Trimming removed 6 bases from V and 2 bases from J; junction bases left unmatched: 4. This CDR3 contains 13 residues. Germline V gives CDR1 ENHRY, CDR2 SYGVKD. CDR3 nucleotide sequence: TGTGCCATCAGCTTGGGAGGGGCCTACGAGCAGTACTTC. Translating it yields CAISLGGAYEQYF.

CDR3 nucleotide sequence: TGTGCCAGCAGCTTAGCAGGGGTCGGAAACACCATATATTTT. Translation gives CASSLAGVGNTIYF. The chain has TRBV11-2 and TRBJ1-3; possibly TRBD1 for D (6 bases). Trimming stripped 1 base from V and 4 bases from J, with 8 bases between. The germline V gene has CDR1 SGHAT and CDR2 FQNNGV. The CDR3 extends over 14 amino acids.

The rearrangement uses TRBV11-3 and TRBJ1-1; weak D call: TRBD1 (5 bases). The CDR3 spans 15 residues. Germline V lookup: CDR1 SGHNT, CDR2 YENEEA. Between the trimmed V and J ends, which lost 2 bases and 4 bases, there was a span of 14 bases. The CDR3 protein is CASSLTQGVGTEAFF. The CDR3 DNA sequence: TGTGCCAGCAGCTTAACTCAGGGCGTAGGCACTGAAGCTTTCTTT. Complete variable domain (other parts from reference TRBV11-3 and TRBJ1-1): EAGVVQSPRYKIIEKKQPVAFWCNPISGHNTLYWYLQNLGQGPELLIRYENEEAVDDSQLPKDRFSAERLKGVDSTLKIQPAELGDSAVYLCASSLTQGVGTEAFFGQGTRLTVV.

V is TRBV29-1 and J is TRBJ2-7; no clear D gene. V was pared by 4 bases and J by 7 bases, with 11 bases between. Germline loops: CDR1 SQVTM, CDR2 ANQGSEA. The CDR3 loop spans 11 amino acids. The CDR3 region is CSVVMVREQYF. CDR3 in DNA: TGCAGCGTTGTAATGGTCCGGGAGCAGTACTTC.

V usage is TRBV5-6 and J usage is TRBJ1-1, with a tentative D call TRBD1 (5 bases). This CDR3 has 15 amino acids. V dropped 0 bases and J dropped 1 base, with 10 bases sitting between them. Looked up from germline, CDR1 is SGHDT and CDR2 is YYEEEE. CDR3 sequence (DNA): TGTGCCAGCAGCTTGGATTTGGACAAGAACACTGAAGCTTTCTTT. It is translated as CASSLDLDKNTEAFF.

The V gene is TRBV5-6, the J gene TRBJ2-7; weak D call: TRBD2 (6 bases). CDR1 and CDR2 from the germline V gene are SGHDT and YYEEEE. V lost 3 bases, J lost 4 bases, and 14 bases lay in between. The CDR3 spans 14 residues. The CDR3 sequence: CASSSGTSPYEQYF. As DNA, the CDR3 is TGTGCCAGCAGCTCCGGGACTTCGCCGTACGAGCAGTACTTC.

This clone has a handful of counts. The rearrangement joins TRBV5-1 to TRBJ1-1; a possible D gene is TRBD1 (6 bases). Trimming removed 4 bases at V and 4 bases at J, with 14 bases between. Germline lookup yields CDR1 SGHRS and CDR2 YFSETQ. The CDR3 is 14 amino acids. The CDR3 bases are TGCGCCAGCAGCCCTGACGGGGGGCGCACTGAAGCTTTCTTT. Amino acids: CASSPDGGRTEAFF.

The chain is built from TRBV18 and TRBJ1-2; D not resolved. The CDR3 is 16 residues long. From germline, CDR1 is KGHSH and CDR2 LQKENI. V dropped 3 bases and J dropped 7 bases, with 21 bases sitting between them. The CDR3 loop is CASSPPSIGGAGGYTF. CDR3 nucleotide sequence: TGTGCCAGCTCACCGCCGTCGATTGGTGGTGCGGGTGGCTACACCTTC.

The chain couples TRBV19 to TRBJ2-3, with a weak D call TRBD2 (6 bases). CDR1 and CDR2 (germline): LNHDA, SQIVND (reference sequence). The CDR3 loop spans 17 amino acids. The V end lost 3 bases, the J end lost 1 base, and 17 bases lay between the germline ends. The CDR3 protein is CASSIKKVTGGTDTQYF. The DNA for the CDR3 is TGTGCCAGTAGTATTAAAAAGGTAACGGGGGGCACAGATACGCAGTATTTT.

This chain uses TRBV27 with TRBJ2-7; D is perhaps TRBD1 (6 bases). V lost 2 bases, J lost 7 bases, and 15 bases lay in between. This CDR3 comprises 14 residues. Per the germline V gene, CDR1 is MNHEY and CDR2 is SMNVEV (reference sequence). The CDR3 protein is CASSLGQGKGEQYF. The CDR3 DNA follows: TGTGCCAGCAGTTTAGGGCAGGGGAAAGGGGAGCAGTACTTC.

The genes are TRBV6-5 and TRBJ2-2; a weak D match, TRBD1 (6 bases). CDR1 MNHEY and CDR2 SVGAGI come from the germline V gene. There are 15 residues in the CDR3. The ends were cut back, 2 bases at V and 4 bases at J, with 11 bases in the middle. The CDR3 nucleotides read TGTGCCAGCAGTTACCCGGGACAAGGCACCGGGGAGCTGTTTTTT. It is translated as CASSYPGQGTGELFF.

On this clone: The junction does not match germline at one end; this may be a read error. This rearrangement joins TRBV28 to TRBJ1-2; no firm D call. Germline CDR1 MDHEN, CDR2 SYDVKM. CDR3 length equals 10 residues. The CDR3 sequence is CASSSTVDVF. CDR3 DNA sequence: TGTGCCAGCAGTTCAACAGTAGATGTCTTC.

The V call is TRBV2, the J call TRBJ1-4, with TRBD1 matching 9 bases. CDR3 length: 16 amino acids. J gave up 5 bases and V 2 bases, and 6 bases lay outside the gene matches. CDR1 is SNHLY, CDR2 FYNNEI, per germline. The CDR3 sequence: CASSEPTGTGNEKLFF. Written as DNA, the CDR3 is TGTGCCAGCAGTGAACCTACCGGGACAGGGAATGAAAAACTGTTTTTT.

The chain recombines TRBV7-9 with TRBJ1-1; D call uncertain. The CDR3 is 13 amino acids. Germline V gene sequence: CDR1 SEHNR, CDR2 FQNEAQ (reference sequence). The V end was cut by 0 bases, the J end by 5 bases, with 7 bases between. The CDR3 region has the DNA TGTGCCAGCAGCTTAGCCGCCAGGACTGAAGCTTTCTTT. Its protein product is CASSLAARTEAFF.

CDR3 sequence reads: CASSRQVPQRTDTQYF. The CDR3 nucleotides read TGTGCCAGCAGTCGACAGGTGCCTCAACGCACAGATACGCAGTATTTT. The chain links TRBV27 to TRBJ2-3, with TRBD1 as a possible D gene (6 bases). The length of the CDR3 is 16 residues. CDR1 and CDR2 from the germline V gene are MNHEY and SMNVEV (reference sequence). The V and J ends lost 5 bases and 1 base respectively, with 16 bases between them.